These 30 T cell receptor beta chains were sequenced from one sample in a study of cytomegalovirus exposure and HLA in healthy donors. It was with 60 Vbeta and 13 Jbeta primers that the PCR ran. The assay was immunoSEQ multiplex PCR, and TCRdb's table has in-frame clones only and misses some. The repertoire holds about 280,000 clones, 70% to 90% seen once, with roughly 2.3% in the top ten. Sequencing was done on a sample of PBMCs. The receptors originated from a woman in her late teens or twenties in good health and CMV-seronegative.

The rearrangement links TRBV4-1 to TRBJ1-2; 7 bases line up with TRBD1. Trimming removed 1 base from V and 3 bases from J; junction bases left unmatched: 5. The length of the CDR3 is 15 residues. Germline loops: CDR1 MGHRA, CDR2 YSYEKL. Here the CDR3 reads CASSQGIGTDYGYTF. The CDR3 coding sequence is TGCGCCAGCAGCCAAGGGATAGGGACAGACTATGGCTACACCTTC.

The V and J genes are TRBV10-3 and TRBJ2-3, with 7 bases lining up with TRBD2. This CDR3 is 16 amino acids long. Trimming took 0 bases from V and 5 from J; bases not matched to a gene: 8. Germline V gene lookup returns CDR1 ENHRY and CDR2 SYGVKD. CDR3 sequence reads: CAISESFGLGIDTQYF. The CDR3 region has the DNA TGTGCCATCAGTGAGTCGTTCGGACTAGGGATAGATACGCAGTATTTT.

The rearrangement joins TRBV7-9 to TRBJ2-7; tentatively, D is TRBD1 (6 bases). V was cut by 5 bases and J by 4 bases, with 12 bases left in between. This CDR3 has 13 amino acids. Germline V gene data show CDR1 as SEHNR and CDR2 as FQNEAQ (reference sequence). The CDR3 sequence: CASSARDRYEQYF. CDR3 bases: TGTGCCAGCAGCGCCCGCGACAGGTACGAGCAGTACTTC.

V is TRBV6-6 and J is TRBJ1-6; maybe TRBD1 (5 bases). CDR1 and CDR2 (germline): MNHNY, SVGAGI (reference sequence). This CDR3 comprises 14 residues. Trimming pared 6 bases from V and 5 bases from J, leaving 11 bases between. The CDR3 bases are TGTGCCAGCAGCCTAGGACAAGATAATTCACCCCTCCACTTT. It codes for CASSLGQDNSPLHF.

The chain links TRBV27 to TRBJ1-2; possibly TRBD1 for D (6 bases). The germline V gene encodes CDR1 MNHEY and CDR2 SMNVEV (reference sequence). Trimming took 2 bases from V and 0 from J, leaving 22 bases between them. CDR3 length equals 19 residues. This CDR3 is CASSLGDSGGPGSNYGYTF. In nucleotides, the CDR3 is TGTGCCAGCAGTTTAGGAGACTCGGGGGGGCCGGGGTCTAACTATGGCTACACCTTC.

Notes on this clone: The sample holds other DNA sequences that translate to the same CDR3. The CDR3 coding sequence is TGCGCCAGCAGCTTGGTATCCTACGAGCAGTACTTC. Translation gives CASSLVSYEQYF. The V gene is TRBV5-1, the J gene TRBJ2-7; D not resolved. CDR3 length: 12 residues. The germline CDR1 and CDR2 sequences are SGHRS and YFSETQ. V was trimmed by 0 bases and J by 1 base, leaving 2 bases between them. Together with reference TRBV5-1 and TRBJ2-7, the CDR3 gives the full variable domain: KAGVTQTPRYLIKTRGQQVTLSCSPISGHRSVSWYQQTPGQGLQFLFEYFSETQRNKGNFPGRFSGRQFSNSRSEMNVSTLELGDSALYLCASSLVSYEQYFGPGTRLTVT.

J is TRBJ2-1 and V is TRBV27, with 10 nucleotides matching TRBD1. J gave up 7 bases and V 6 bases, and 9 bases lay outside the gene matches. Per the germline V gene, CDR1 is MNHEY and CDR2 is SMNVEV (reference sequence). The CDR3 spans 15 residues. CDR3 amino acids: CASSLGGDRGNEQFF. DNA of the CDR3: TGTGCCAGCAGCTTAGGCGGGGACAGGGGAAATGAGCAGTTCTTC.

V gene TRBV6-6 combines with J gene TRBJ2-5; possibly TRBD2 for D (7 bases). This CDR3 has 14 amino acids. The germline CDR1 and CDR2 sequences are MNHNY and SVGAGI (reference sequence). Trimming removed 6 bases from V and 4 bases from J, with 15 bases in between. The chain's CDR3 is CASRPRGGRETQYF. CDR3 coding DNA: TGTGCCAGCAGACCTAGGGGGGGGCGAGAGACCCAGTACTTC.

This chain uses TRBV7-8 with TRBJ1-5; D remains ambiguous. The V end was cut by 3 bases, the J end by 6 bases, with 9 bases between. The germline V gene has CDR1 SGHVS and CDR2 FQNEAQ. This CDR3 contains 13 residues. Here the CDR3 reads CASSLGVPQPQHF. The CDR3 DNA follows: TGTGCCAGCAGCTTGGGAGTTCCTCAGCCCCAGCATTTT.

CDR3 residues: CSVQAYSSYEQYF. CDR3 nucleotide sequence: TGCAGCGTCCAGGCGTACAGCTCCTACGAGCAGTACTTC. The chain combines TRBV29-1 with TRBJ2-7; D gene uncertain. V dropped 6 bases and J dropped 0 bases, with 12 bases sitting between them. CDR3 length equals 13 residues. From germline, CDR1 is SQVTM and CDR2 ANQGSEA.

CDR3 region: CASSRDGSKEKLFF. In DNA, the CDR3 is TGTGCCAGCAGCCGTGACGGGTCAAAAGAAAAACTGTTTTTT. The gene calls are TRBV27 and TRBJ1-4, with no clear D. With 6 bases removed from V and 8 bases from J, the gap between germline ends came to 16 bases. Germline V gene sequence: CDR1 MNHEY, CDR2 SMNVEV (reference sequence). The CDR3 loop spans 14 amino acids. Full variable domain (outside the CDR3, taken from reference TRBV27 and TRBJ1-4): EAQVTQNPRYLITVTGKKLTVTCSQNMNHEYMSWYRQDPGLGLRQIYYSMNVEVTDKGDVPEGYKVSRKEKRNFPLILESPSPNQTSLYFCASSRDGSKEKLFFGSGTQLSVL.

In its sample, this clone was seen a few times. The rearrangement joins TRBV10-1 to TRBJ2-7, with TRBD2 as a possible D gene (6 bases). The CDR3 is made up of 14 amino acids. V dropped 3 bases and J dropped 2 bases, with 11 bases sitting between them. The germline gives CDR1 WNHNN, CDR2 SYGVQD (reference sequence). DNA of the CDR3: TGCGCCAGCAGTGACGGGGGTCCCACCTACGAGCAGTACTTC. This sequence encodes CASSDGGPTYEQYF.

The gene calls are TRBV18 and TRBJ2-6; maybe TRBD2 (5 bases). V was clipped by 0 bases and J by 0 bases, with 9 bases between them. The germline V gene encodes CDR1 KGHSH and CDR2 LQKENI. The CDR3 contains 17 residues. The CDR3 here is CASSPPLGLSGANVLTF. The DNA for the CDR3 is TGTGCCAGCTCACCACCACTAGGCCTCTCTGGGGCCAACGTCCTGACTTTC.

The CDR3 coding sequence is TGTGCCAGCAGTGAAGAACTGCGTAACTATGGCTACACCTTC. It translates to CASSEELRNYGYTF. The rearrangement uses TRBV6-1 and TRBJ1-2; the D is unclear. This CDR3 is 14 amino acids long. Germline lookup yields CDR1 MNHNS and CDR2 SASEGT. Trimming shortened V by 1 base and J by 1 base, and 7 bases separated the two germline ends.

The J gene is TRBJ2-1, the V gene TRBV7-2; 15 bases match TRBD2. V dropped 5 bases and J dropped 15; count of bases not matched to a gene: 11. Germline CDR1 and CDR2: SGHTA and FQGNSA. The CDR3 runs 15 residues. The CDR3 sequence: CASSIRTSGGAHWFF. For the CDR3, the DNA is TGTGCCAGCAGCATACGGACTAGCGGGGGGGCCCATTGGTTCTTC.

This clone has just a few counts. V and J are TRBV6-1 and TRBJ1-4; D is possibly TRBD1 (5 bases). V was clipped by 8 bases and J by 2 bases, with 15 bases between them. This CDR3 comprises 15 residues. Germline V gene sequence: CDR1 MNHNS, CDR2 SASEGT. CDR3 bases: TGTGCCAGCGGGGGGTTATCGGGGACTAATGAAAAACTGTTTTTT. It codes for CASGGLSGTNEKLFF.

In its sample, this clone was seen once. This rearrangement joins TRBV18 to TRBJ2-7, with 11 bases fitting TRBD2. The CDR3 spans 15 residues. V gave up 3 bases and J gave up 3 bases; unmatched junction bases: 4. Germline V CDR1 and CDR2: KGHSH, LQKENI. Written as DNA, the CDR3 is TGTGCCAGCTCACCCACTAGCGGGGGATTCTACGAGCAGTACTTC. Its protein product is CASSPTSGGFYEQYF. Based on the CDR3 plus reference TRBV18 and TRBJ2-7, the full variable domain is NAGVMQNPRHLVRRRGQEARLRCSPMKGHSHVYWYRQLPEEGLKFMVYLQKENIIDESGMPKERFSAEFPKEGPSILRIQQVVRGDSAAYFCASSPTSGGFYEQYFGPGTRLTVT.

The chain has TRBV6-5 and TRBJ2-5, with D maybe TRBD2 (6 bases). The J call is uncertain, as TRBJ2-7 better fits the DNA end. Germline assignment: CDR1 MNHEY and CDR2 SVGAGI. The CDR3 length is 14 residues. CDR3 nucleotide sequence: TGTGCCAGCAGTTACTCGCGGGGCCTGTACGAGCAGTACTTC. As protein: CASSYSRGLYEQYF.

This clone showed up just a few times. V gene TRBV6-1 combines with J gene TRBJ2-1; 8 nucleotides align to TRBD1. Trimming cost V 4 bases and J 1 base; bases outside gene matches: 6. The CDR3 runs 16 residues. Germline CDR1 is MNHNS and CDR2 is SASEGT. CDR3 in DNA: TGTGCCAGCAGTGTACAGGGGGTCACATCCTACAATGAGCAGTTCTTC. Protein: CASSVQGVTSYNEQFF.

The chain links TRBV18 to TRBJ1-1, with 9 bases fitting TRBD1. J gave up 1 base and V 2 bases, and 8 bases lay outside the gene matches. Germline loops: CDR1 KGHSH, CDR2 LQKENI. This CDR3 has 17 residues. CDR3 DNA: TGTGCCAGCTCACCAACGAACCAACAGGGGGCGAACACTGAAGCTTTCTTT. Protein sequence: CASSPTNQQGANTEAFF.

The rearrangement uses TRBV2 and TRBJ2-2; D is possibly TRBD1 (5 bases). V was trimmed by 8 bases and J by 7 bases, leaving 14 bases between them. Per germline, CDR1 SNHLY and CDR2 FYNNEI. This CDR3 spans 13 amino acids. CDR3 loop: CASRSREIGELFF. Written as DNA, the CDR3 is TGTGCCAGCCGAAGCAGGGAAATCGGGGAGCTGTTTTTT.

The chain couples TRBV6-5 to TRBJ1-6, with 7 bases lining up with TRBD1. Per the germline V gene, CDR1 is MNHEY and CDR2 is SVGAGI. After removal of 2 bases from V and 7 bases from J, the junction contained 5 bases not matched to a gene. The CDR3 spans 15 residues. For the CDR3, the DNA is TGTGCCAGCAGTTACGACAGGGTTAAGAATTCACCCCTCCACTTT. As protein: CASSYDRVKNSPLHF.

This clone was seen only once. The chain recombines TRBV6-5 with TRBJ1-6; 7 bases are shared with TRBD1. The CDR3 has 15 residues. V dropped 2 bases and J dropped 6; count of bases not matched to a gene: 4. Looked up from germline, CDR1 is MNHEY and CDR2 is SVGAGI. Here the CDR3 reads CASSYEPGGNSPLHF. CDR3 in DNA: TGTGCCAGCAGTTACGAGCCAGGGGGTAATTCACCCCTCCACTTT.

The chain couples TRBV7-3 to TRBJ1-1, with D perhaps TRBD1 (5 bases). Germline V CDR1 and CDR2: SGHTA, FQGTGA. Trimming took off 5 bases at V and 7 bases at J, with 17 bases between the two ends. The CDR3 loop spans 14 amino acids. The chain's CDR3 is CASSLGAHGGEAFF. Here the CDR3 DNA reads TGTGCCAGCAGCCTTGGGGCACACGGTGGTGAAGCTTTCTTT.

This chain's CDR3 is CASSAPRVTGEQYF. The CDR3 region has the DNA TGTGCCAGCAGTGCCCCCCGGGTTACGGGCGAGCAGTACTTC. The chain joins TRBV6-1 to TRBJ2-7; D remains unclear. With 4 bases removed from V and 6 bases from J, the gap between germline ends came to 16 bases. The CDR3 contains 14 residues. Germline V gene sequence: CDR1 MNHNS, CDR2 SASEGT.

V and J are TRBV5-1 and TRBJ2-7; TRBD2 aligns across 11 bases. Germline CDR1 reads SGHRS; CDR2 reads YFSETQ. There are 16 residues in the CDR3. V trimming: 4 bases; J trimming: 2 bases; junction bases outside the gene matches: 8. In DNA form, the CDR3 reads TGCGCCAGCAGCCCTACTAGCGGGGGTATACCCTACGAGCAGTACTTC. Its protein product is CASSPTSGGIPYEQYF.

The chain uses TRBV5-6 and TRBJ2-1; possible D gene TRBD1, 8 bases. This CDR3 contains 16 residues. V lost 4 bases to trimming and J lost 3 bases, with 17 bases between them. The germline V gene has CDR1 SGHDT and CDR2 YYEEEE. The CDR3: CASSPTGGQDYNEQFF. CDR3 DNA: TGTGCCAGCAGCCCGACGGGGGGACAGGACTACAATGAGCAGTTCTTC.

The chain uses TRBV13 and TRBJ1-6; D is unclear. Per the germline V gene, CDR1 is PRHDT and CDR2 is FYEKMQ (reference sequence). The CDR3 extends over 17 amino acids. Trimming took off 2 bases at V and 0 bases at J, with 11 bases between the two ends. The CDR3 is CASSLQASTSYNSPLHF. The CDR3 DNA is TGTGCCAGCAGCTTACAGGCGTCTACCTCCTATAATTCACCCCTCCACTTT.

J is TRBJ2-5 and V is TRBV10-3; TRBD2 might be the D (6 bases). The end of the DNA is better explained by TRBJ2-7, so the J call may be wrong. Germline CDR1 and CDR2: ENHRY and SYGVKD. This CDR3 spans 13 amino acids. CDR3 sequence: CAISRLEVGEQYF. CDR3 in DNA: TGTGCCATCAGTCGACTAGAGGTAGGCGAGCAGTACTTC.

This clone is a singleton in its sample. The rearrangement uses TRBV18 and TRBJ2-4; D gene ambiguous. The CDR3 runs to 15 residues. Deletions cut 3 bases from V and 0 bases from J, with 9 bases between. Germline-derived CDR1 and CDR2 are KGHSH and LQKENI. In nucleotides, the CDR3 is TGTGCCAGCTCACCGAGAAATCTAGCCAAAAACATTCAGTACTTC. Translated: CASSPRNLAKNIQYF.